One and the same sample provided the 10 T cell receptor beta chains below, sequenced in a study of T cells after yellow fever vaccination. MiXCR, applied by TCRdb to the 5' RACE reads, yields one record per CDR3 protein. Here the sample spans 80,000 to 100,000 distinct CDR3 sequences, under 9% being singletons. Sequencing used CD8+ T cells not binding an NS4B(214-222) dextramer, sorted from PBMCs, obtained more than 14 days after the first yellow fever vaccination. These receptors were taken from a man aged 18 to 30 who received the YFV17D yellow fever vaccine.

This clonotype occurred a few times. The rearrangement joins TRBV5-4 to TRBJ2-5, with 14 nucleotides matching TRBD2. Germline-derived CDR1 and CDR2 are SGHNT and YYREEE (reference sequence). The CDR3 is made up of 17 amino acids. The trim removed 4 bases at V and 1 base at J, leaving 6 bases unmatched. CDR3 nucleotide sequence: TGTGCCAGCAGCCTCGCCGGGACTAGCGGGGGCCAAGAGACCCAGTACTTC. As protein: CASSLAGTSGGQETQYF.

This clonotype was seen repeatedly, ten times or more. The chain joins TRBV7-8 to TRBJ1-5; D remains unclear. Germline values: CDR1 SGHVS, CDR2 FQNEAQ. This CDR3 is 13 amino acids long. The V and J ends lost 4 bases and 6 bases respectively, with 10 bases between them. CDR3 sequence reads: CASSSNSAQPQHF. Here the CDR3 DNA reads TGTGCCAGCAGCTCGAACTCAGCTCAGCCCCAGCATTTT.

This clonotype was observed at least ten times. This chain uses TRBV12-3 or TRBV12-4 with TRBJ2-1, with a possible D match to TRBD2 (5 bases). Deletions cut 5 bases from V and 3 bases from J, with 14 bases between. The CDR3 has 15 amino acids. DNA for the CDR3: TGTGCCAGCAGTACGCGGCTAGCCTACTACAATGAGCAGTTCTTC. It yields the protein CASSTRLAYYNEQFF.

The chain combines TRBV7-9 with TRBJ2-7, with 8 nucleotides matching TRBD1. Losses at the gene ends were 10 bases for V and 4 bases for J; bases not matched to a gene: 6. The CDR3 is 12 residues long. CDR1 is SEHNR and CDR2 is FQNEAQ in the germline V gene (reference sequence). CDR3 coding DNA: TGTGCCACCCAGGGGGCGCGGTACGAGCAGTACTTC. Translated, it gives CATQGARYEQYF.

V gene TRBV6-2 or TRBV6-3 combines with J gene TRBJ2-7; no clear D. Germline V gene lookup returns CDR1 MNHEY and CDR2 SVGEGT. The V gene lost 0 bases and the J gene lost 3 bases, with 6 bases spanning the gap. This CDR3 is built from 13 residues. CDR3 bases: TGTGCCAGCAGTTACTCGGTGAGCTACGAGCAGTACGTC. Its protein product is CASSYSVSYEQYV.

V and J are TRBV4-3 and TRBJ2-5; D is unresolved. The V gene's germline CDR1 is LGHNA and CDR2 YSLEER. Trimming pared 0 bases from V and 3 bases from J, leaving 11 bases between. The CDR3 totals 15 residues. The CDR3 region has the DNA TGCGCCAGCAGCCAAGATTGGCAGGTCGAAGAGACCCAGTACTTC. The encoded protein is CASSQDWQVEETQYF.

This clonotype has just a few counts. The rearrangement joins TRBV19 to TRBJ2-1, with D hard to call. Germline V gene lookup returns CDR1 LNHDA and CDR2 SQIVND (reference sequence). The CDR3 is made up of 15 amino acids. The germline V and J ends were trimmed by 2 bases and 4 bases, with 12 bases remaining between them. The CDR3 loop reads CASSIWAEPYNEQFF. In DNA, the CDR3 is TGTGCCAGTAGTATATGGGCGGAACCTTACAATGAGCAGTTCTTC.

This clonotype was observed a handful of times. V and J are TRBV4-1 and TRBJ2-7, with D uncertain. Germline assignment: CDR1 MGHRA and CDR2 YSYEKL. Trimming cost V 4 bases and J 1 base, with 14 bases left between them. The CDR3 loop spans 15 amino acids. The CDR3: CASSRAWGQSYEQYF. The CDR3 DNA is TGCGCCAGCAGCCGGGCCTGGGGTCAGTCCTACGAGCAGTACTTC.

This clonotype came up a few times. The gene calls are TRBV4-1 and TRBJ2-1; TRBD2 matches 8 bases. Trimming removed 1 base from V and 1 base from J; junction bases left unmatched: 6. Germline V lookup: CDR1 MGHRA, CDR2 YSYEKL. The CDR3 has 17 amino acids. The CDR3: CASSQGSGGKSYNEQFF. In nucleotides, the CDR3 is TGCGCCAGCAGCCAAGGGAGCGGGGGAAAATCCTACAATGAGCAGTTCTTC.

The chain's CDR3 is CASSQIPTGLAGDGNIQYF. For the CDR3, the DNA is TGCGCCAGCAGCCAAATACCGACAGGGCTAGCGGGGGATGGAAACATTCAGTACTTC. The chain combines TRBV4-1 with TRBJ2-4, with 10 nucleotides matching TRBD2. This CDR3 region has 19 residues. V dropped 2 bases and J dropped 6; count of bases not matched to a gene: 16. Germline lookup yields CDR1 MGHRA and CDR2 YSYEKL.